The present TCR beta chain was sequenced within a study of tumor and adjacent non-tumor tissue in lung cancer. TCRbeta libraries were built with three rounds of nested PCR, modified from ARM-PCR. One entry per CDR3 protein results from TCRdb running MiXCR on the multiplex PCR reads. Of about 80,000 distinct CDR3 sequences detected, approximately 80% appear once; the ten largest clones hold approximately 51%. This clonotype was detected ten times or more. No cell sorting was done before RNA was extracted from the tissue. The normal lung tissue was taken more than 3 cm from the tumor edge. Input material: distant non-tumor lung tissue. This TCR came from a man aged 55-75 years with non-small cell lung cancer.

CDR3: CASSLLGQRHGYTF. The CDR3 bases are TGTGCCAGCAGTCTCTTGGGACAGAGGCATGGCTACACCTTC. V is TRBV28 and J is TRBJ1-2; 7 bases map to TRBD1. The germline gives CDR1 MDHEN, CDR2 SYDVKM. J gave up 6 bases and V 5 bases, and 9 bases lay outside the gene matches. CDR3 length equals 14 residues.